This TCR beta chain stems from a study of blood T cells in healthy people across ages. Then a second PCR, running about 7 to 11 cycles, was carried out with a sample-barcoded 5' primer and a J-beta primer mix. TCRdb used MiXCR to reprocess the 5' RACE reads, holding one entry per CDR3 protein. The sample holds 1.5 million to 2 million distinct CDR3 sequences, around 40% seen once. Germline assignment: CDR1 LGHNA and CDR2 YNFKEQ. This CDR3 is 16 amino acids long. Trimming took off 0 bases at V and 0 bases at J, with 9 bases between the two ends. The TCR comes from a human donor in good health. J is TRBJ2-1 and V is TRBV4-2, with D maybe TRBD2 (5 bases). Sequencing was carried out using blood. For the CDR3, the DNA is TGTGCCAGCAGCCAAGAGGCGGGCATCTCCTACAATGAGCAGTTCTTC. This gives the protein CASSQEAGISYNEQFF.